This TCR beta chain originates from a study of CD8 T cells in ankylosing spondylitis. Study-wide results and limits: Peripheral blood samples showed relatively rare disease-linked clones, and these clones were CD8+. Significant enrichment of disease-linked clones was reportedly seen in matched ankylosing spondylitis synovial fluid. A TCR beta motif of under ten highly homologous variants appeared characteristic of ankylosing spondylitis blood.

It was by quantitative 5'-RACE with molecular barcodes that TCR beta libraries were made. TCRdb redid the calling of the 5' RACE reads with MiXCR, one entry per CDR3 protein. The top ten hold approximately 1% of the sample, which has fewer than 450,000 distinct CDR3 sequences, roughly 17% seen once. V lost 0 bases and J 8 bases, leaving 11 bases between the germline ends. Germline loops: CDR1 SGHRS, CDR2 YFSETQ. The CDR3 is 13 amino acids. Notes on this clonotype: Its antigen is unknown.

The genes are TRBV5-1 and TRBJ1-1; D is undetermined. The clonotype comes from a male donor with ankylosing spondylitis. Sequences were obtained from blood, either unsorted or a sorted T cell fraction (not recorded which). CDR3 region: CASSLEWAAEAFF. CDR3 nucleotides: TGCGCCAGCAGCTTGGAGTGGGCAGCGGAAGCTTTCTTT.